The 7 T cell receptor beta chains given below trace back to one sample, sequenced in a study of T cells in tuberculosis. Measured with immunoSEQ multiplex PCR; TCRdb has only the in-frame clones, and not every one. The sample carries 60,000 or so clones, around 81% recorded once. After thawing and overnight rest, PBMC were stained with GMM-loaded CD1B tetramer, viability dye and anti-CD3 for sorting. C32 glucose monomycolate from Rhodococcus equi was loaded onto the CD1B tetramers. Sample: CD1b-GMM tetramer-negative cells sorted from PBMCs. These receptors were obtained from an adult woman with latent tuberculosis.

V usage is TRBV7-8 and J usage is TRBJ1-5, with no clear D. This CDR3 contains 15 residues. The germline V gene encodes CDR1 SGHVS and CDR2 FQNEAQ. The V end was cut by 1 base, the J end by 1 base, with 8 bases between. The CDR3 sequence: CASSLGRVSNQPQHF. Here the CDR3 DNA reads TGTGCCAGCAGCTTAGGGAGGGTAAGCAATCAGCCCCAGCATTTT.

This clone was found a few times. This chain links TRBV27 with TRBJ2-7, with D perhaps matching TRBD1 (5 bases). The germline V gene has CDR1 MNHEY and CDR2 SMNVEV (reference sequence). V gave up 3 bases and J gave up 3 bases, with 18 bases separating them. CDR3 length equals 16 residues. The CDR3, as DNA: TGTGCCAGCAGTTTCCTAGGGCAGGGTGATAACTACGAGCAGTACTTC. Protein: CASSFLGQGDNYEQYF.

This clone was seen a single time. The rearrangement uses TRBV6-5 and TRBJ1-6; TRBD1 matches 9 bases. This CDR3 has 15 amino acids. The junction had 5 bases not matched to a gene; V was cut back by 6 bases and J by 5 bases. Germline CDR1 reads MNHEY; CDR2 reads SVGAGI. Written as DNA, the CDR3 is TGTGCCAGCAGCCCAGACAGGGGGGATAATTCACCCCTCCACTTT. This codes for CASSPDRGDNSPLHF.

The J gene is TRBJ2-4, the V gene TRBV7-2; 8 nucleotides line up with TRBD2. The V segment lost 0 bases and the J segment 13 bases; nucleotides outside the gene matches: 5. The germline V gene has CDR1 SGHTA and CDR2 FQGNSA. CDR3 length: 13 residues. DNA of the CDR3: TGTGCCAGCAGCTTAGCGCGGCGGGGGGACCAGTACTTC. Amino acid sequence: CASSLARRGDQYF.

The chain uses TRBV2 and TRBJ2-7; 8 positions agree with TRBD1. V was clipped by 6 bases and J by 0 bases; unmatched bases: 7. CDR1 and CDR2 from the germline V gene are SNHLY and FYNNEI. The CDR3 spans 15 residues. CDR3 in DNA: TGTGCCAGCAGGCGAACAGGGGGGAACTCCTACGAGCAGTACTTC. This translates into CASRRTGGNSYEQYF.

The chain has TRBV29-1 and TRBJ2-1; the match to TRBD1 covers 11 bases. The germline V gene has CDR1 SQVTM and CDR2 ANQGSEA. CDR3 size: 14 residues. V shed 6 bases and J 2 bases; nucleotides not matched to a gene: 3. CDR3 region: CSVGDRGTYNEQFF. CDR3 DNA sequence: TGCAGCGTGGGGGACAGGGGGACCTACAATGAGCAGTTCTTC.

This CDR3 is CASSQGRDTGELFF. DNA for the CDR3: TGTGCCAGCAGTCAGGGGAGAGACACCGGGGAGCTGTTTTTT. The chain combines TRBV6-1 with TRBJ2-2; weak D call: TRBD1 (6 bases). V was cut by 5 bases and J by 3 bases, with 10 bases left in between. CDR1 and CDR2 from the germline V gene are MNHNS and SASEGT. The CDR3 runs to 14 residues.